This TCR beta chain originates from a study of cytomegalovirus exposure and HLA in healthy donors. Study at large: Samples from HLA-typed donors yielded around 79 million unique TCRs in an early data release.

Vbeta (60) and Jbeta (13) primers were used in the PCR. In the source study's methods: In a later analysis, of 80 million or so unique beta chains, some 10 million appeared in at least two donors. Measured with immunoSEQ multiplex PCR; TCRdb has only the in-frame clones, and not every one. V and J calls plus clone size are reproduced from that table; the DNA served to infer D and trimming. The sample shows about 91,000 clones, and around 3.4% sits with its ten largest clones. In germline, CDR1 is SEHNR, CDR2 FQNEAQ (reference sequence). V lost 5 bases, J lost 4 bases, and 4 bases stayed unmatched. This CDR3 is 14 amino acids long.

The receptor was derived from a woman younger than 45 in good health and CMV-seronegative. The rearrangement joins TRBV7-9 to TRBJ2-1; the match to TRBD2 covers 8 bases. Material for sequencing was PBMCs. The CDR3 sequence: CASSTTSDYNEQFF. The CDR3 DNA follows: TGTGCCAGCAGCACGACTAGCGATTACAATGAGCAGTTCTTC.